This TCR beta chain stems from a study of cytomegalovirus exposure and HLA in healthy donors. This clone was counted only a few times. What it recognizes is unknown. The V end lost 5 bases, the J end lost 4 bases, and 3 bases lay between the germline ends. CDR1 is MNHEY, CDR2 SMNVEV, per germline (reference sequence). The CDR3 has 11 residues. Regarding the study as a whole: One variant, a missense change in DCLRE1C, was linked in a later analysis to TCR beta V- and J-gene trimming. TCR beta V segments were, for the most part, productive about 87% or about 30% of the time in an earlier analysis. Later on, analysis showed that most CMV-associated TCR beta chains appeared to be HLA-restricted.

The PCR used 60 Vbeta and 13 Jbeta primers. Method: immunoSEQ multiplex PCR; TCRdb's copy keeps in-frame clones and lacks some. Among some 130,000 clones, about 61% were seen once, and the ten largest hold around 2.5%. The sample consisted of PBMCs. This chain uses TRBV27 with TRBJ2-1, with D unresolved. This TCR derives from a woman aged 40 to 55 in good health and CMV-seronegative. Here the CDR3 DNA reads TGTGCCAGCAGTGCGTACAATGAGCAGTTCTTC. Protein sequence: CASSAYNEQFF.